The 24 T cell receptor beta chains below all came from one sample that was sequenced in a study of blood T cell repertoires in COVID-19. Profiling relied on immunoSEQ multiplex PCR, and the TCRdb table lists in-frame clones only, not all of them. The profile covers about 75,000 clones, with more than 70% appearing a single time and roughly a fifth taken by the ten largest. The specimen sequenced was peripheral blood. The receptors come from a human donor in a cohort sampled during active COVID-19.

The rearrangement links TRBV28 to TRBJ2-7, with TRBD2 identical over 8 bases. The trim removed 3 bases at V and 4 bases at J, leaving 5 bases unmatched. This CDR3 region has 14 residues. Germline values: CDR1 MDHEN, CDR2 SYDVKM. This CDR3 reads CASSFPGLEYEQYF. As DNA, the CDR3 is TGTGCCAGCAGTTTTCCGGGACTAGAGTACGAGCAGTACTTC.

The chain couples TRBV3-1 (or the pseudogene TRBV3-2) to TRBJ2-5, with D tentatively TRBD2 (7 bases). Germline lookup yields CDR1 LGHDT and CDR2 YNNKEL (reference sequence). V was trimmed by 2 bases and J by 4 bases, leaving 14 bases between them. The CDR3 spans 15 residues. The CDR3: CASSQSGGGRETQYF. As DNA, the CDR3 is TGTGCCAGCAGCCAATCGGGGGGCGGGCGAGAGACCCAGTACTTC.

This clone has only one observation. The CDR3 nucleotides read TGTGCCATCAGTGGAGGCTCCGGGTCGGGGAACACTGAAGCTTTCTTT. Protein sequence: CAISGGSGSGNTEAFF. The rearrangement links TRBV10-3 to TRBJ1-1; D is undetermined. CDR3 size: 16 residues. The germline CDR1 and CDR2 sequences are ENHRY and SYGVKD. V shed 4 bases and J shed 1 base, with 16 bases lying between them.

This sequence joins TRBV7-6 and TRBJ2-1, with 8 bases lining up with TRBD1. The V gene end was trimmed by 3 bases and the J gene end by 2 bases; junction bases not matched to a gene: 6. CDR3 length equals 16 residues. Looked up from germline, CDR1 is SGHVS and CDR2 is FNYEAQ. CDR3 in amino acids: CASSFTTGDAYNEQFF. DNA for the CDR3: TGTGCCAGCAGCTTCACGACAGGGGACGCCTACAATGAGCAGTTCTTC.

The chain carries TRBV6-6 and TRBJ1-2; D uncertain. The CDR3 contains 14 residues. The V and J ends lost 4 bases and 7 bases respectively, with 16 bases between them. Per the germline V gene, CDR1 is MNHNY and CDR2 is SVGAGI (reference sequence). CDR3 sequence (DNA): TGTGCCAGCAGTTCCAACGAATGGGGAGGTGGCTACACCTTC. Protein product: CASSSNEWGGGYTF.

This clone was observed at least ten times. The chain is built from TRBV11-2 and TRBJ2-7, with 8 bases aligning to TRBD1. V gave up 5 bases and J gave up 6 bases; unmatched junction bases: 12. Germline CDR1 SGHAT, CDR2 FQNNGV. The CDR3 is 15 residues long. The CDR3 DNA is TGTGCCAGCAGCCGGCTAACGACAGGGGCAGTCGAGCAGTACTTC. Its translation: CASSRLTTGAVEQYF.

This clone was observed a handful of times. The chain recombines TRBV27 with TRBJ1-6; perhaps TRBD1 as D (6 bases). CDR3 length: 15 amino acids. Germline V lookup: CDR1 MNHEY, CDR2 SMNVEV (reference sequence). V gave up 7 bases and J gave up 10 bases, with 20 bases separating them. In DNA form, the CDR3 reads TGTGCCAGCAACCTCGGACAGAAACGGTACTCACCCCTCCACTTT. Translating gives CASNLGQKRYSPLHF.

The genes are TRBV13 and TRBJ2-3; 9 bases are a match to TRBD2. Per the germline V gene, CDR1 is PRHDT and CDR2 is FYEKMQ (reference sequence). CDR3 length: 17 amino acids. The J segment lost 4 bases and the V segment lost 5 bases, leaving 13 bases of the junction unmatched. The chain's CDR3 is CASSTTPGTSIADTQYF. CDR3 nucleotide sequence: TGTGCCAGCAGCACAACCCCGGGGACTAGCATCGCAGATACGCAGTATTTT.

J is TRBJ2-6 and V is TRBV5-1; D remains ambiguous. Trimming removed 4 bases at V and 0 bases at J, with 8 bases between. CDR3 length: 15 amino acids. Germline CDR1 and CDR2: SGHRS and YFSETQ. The DNA of the CDR3 is TGCGCCAGCAGCCCTACTACCTCTGGGGCCAACGTCCTGACTTTC. Its translation is CASSPTTSGANVLTF.

The V call is TRBV4-1, the J call TRBJ2-7; 7 bases fit TRBD1. In germline, CDR1 is MGHRA, CDR2 YSYEKL. J was trimmed by 1 base and V by 0 bases; bases with no gene match: 3. The CDR3 is 15 residues long. CDR3 sequence: CASSQEWTGSYEQYF. The CDR3 DNA reads as TGCGCCAGCAGCCAAGAGTGGACAGGTTCCTACGAGCAGTACTTC.

This clone was recorded only once. The rearrangement links TRBV5-6 to TRBJ2-3, with D possibly matching TRBD2 (6 bases). Per germline, CDR1 SGHDT and CDR2 YYEEEE. The CDR3 length is 17 residues. V lost 0 bases and J 1 base, leaving 15 bases between the germline ends. CDR3: CASSLVTLGTGTDTQYF. CDR3 nucleotide sequence: TGTGCCAGCAGCTTGGTCACTTTGGGGACTGGCACAGATACGCAGTATTTT.

The CDR3 protein is CASRLAELQETQYF. The CDR3 DNA sequence: TGCGCCAGCCGATTAGCGGAACTCCAAGAGACCCAGTACTTC. The V call is TRBV5-1, the J call TRBJ2-5; D may be TRBD2 (6 bases). Germline V gene data show CDR1 as SGHRS and CDR2 as YFSETQ. The CDR3 totals 14 residues. Deletions cut 7 bases from V and 1 base from J, with 14 bases between.

The chain carries TRBV4-3 and TRBJ2-1; 10 bases are a match to TRBD2. This CDR3 region has 19 residues. Germline V gene lookup returns CDR1 LGHNA and CDR2 YSLEER. Unmatched junction bases numbered 17, after V lost 4 bases and J lost 5 bases. Here the CDR3 DNA reads TGCGCCAGCAGCCTCAGTCACGGAAGTAGCGGGGGGAGGCACAATGAGCAGTTCTTC. Its translation: CASSLSHGSSGGRHNEQFF.

The V call is TRBV5-6, the J call TRBJ1-2, with D perhaps TRBD1 (6 bases). The CDR3 totals 18 residues. V gave up 4 bases and J gave up 4 bases, with 26 bases separating them. The germline V gene encodes CDR1 SGHDT and CDR2 YYEEEE. CDR3 residues: CASSPYSLAGGRSYGYTF. The CDR3 region has the DNA TGTGCCAGCAGCCCTTACTCCCTCGCCGGGGGGCGAAGCTATGGCTACACCTTC.

The rearrangement uses TRBV6-5 and TRBJ1-2; the match to TRBD1 covers 7 bases. CDR3 length: 13 residues. CDR1 is MNHEY and CDR2 is SVGAGI in the germline V gene. Losses at the gene ends were 4 bases for V and 3 bases for J; bases not matched to a gene: 2. This chain's CDR3 is CASSFQGDYGYTF. In nucleotides, the CDR3 is TGTGCCAGCAGTTTCCAGGGGGACTATGGCTACACCTTC.

The chain combines TRBV4-3 with TRBJ1-1; D gene uncertain. The CDR3 is made up of 14 amino acids. The germline V gene encodes CDR1 LGHNA and CDR2 YSLEER. V was cut by 4 bases and J by 0 bases, with 9 bases left in between. The CDR3 spells CASSLEGVNTEAFF. CDR3 DNA: TGCGCCAGCAGCCTGGAGGGTGTGAACACTGAAGCTTTCTTT.

The J gene is TRBJ2-5, the V gene TRBV5-6, with 11 nucleotides matching TRBD1. The CDR3 is 15 amino acids. From germline, CDR1 is SGHDT and CDR2 YYEEEE. J lost 4 bases, V lost 1 base, and 3 bases had no gene match. As DNA, the CDR3 is TGTGCCAGCAGCTTGTCGGACAGGGGGCGAGAGACCCAGTACTTC. Translated: CASSLSDRGRETQYF.

This clone was counted once. The chain uses TRBV5-1 and TRBJ2-2; 11 bases map to TRBD2. With 4 bases clipped from V and 2 bases from J, the junction kept 4 bases outside the gene matches. This CDR3 has 16 residues. Germline assignment: CDR1 SGHRS and CDR2 YFSETQ. Written as DNA, the CDR3 is TGCGCCAGCAGCCCGGGACTAGCGGAAAACACCGGGGAGCTGTTTTTT. Amino acid sequence: CASSPGLAENTGELFF.

This chain uses TRBV2 with TRBJ2-7; 9 bases line up with TRBD2. This CDR3 comprises 14 residues. The J segment lost 6 bases and the V segment lost 6 bases, leaving 9 bases of the junction unmatched. Germline V gives CDR1 SNHLY, CDR2 FYNNEI. CDR3 nucleotides: TGTGCCAGCAGGAAGGGACTAGCTAGCGGCGAGCAGTACTTC. Translated: CASRKGLASGEQYF.

This chain links TRBV7-9 with TRBJ2-7, with TRBD1 identical over 9 bases. Trimming at V came to 1 base and at J to 4 bases, leaving 11 bases not matched to a gene. Germline V CDR1 and CDR2: SEHNR, FQNEAQ (reference sequence). This CDR3 has 17 amino acids. The CDR3 bases are TGTGCCAGCAGCTTAGAAACCGGGACAGGGAGAACTTACGAGCAGTACTTC. Residues: CASSLETGTGRTYEQYF.

The chain recombines TRBV28 with TRBJ1-2; 9 nucleotides line up with TRBD1. This CDR3 contains 15 residues. The V and J ends lost 4 bases and 3 bases, in that order; junction bases with no gene match: 6. From germline, CDR1 is MDHEN and CDR2 SYDVKM. The CDR3 spells CASSSSDRGYYGYTF. CDR3 bases: TGTGCCAGCAGTTCCTCAGACAGGGGGTACTATGGCTACACCTTC.

The rearrangement uses TRBV4-3 and TRBJ2-5; 9 bases map to TRBD2. The CDR3 extends over 15 amino acids. Unmatched junction bases numbered 5, after V lost 2 bases and J lost 4 bases. CDR1 LGHNA and CDR2 YSLEER come from the germline V gene. CDR3 coding DNA: TGCGCCAGCAGCCAACGGGGTAGCGGGGGAGAGACCCAGTACTTC. Residues: CASSQRGSGGETQYF.

The rearrangement links TRBV9 to TRBJ1-2; D remains unclear. CDR3 size: 14 residues. Trimming pared 6 bases from V and 4 bases from J, leaving 16 bases between. Germline CDR1 is SGDLS and CDR2 is YYNGEE. The CDR3 loop reads CASNLEGLGYGYTF. Written as DNA, the CDR3 is TGTGCCAGCAACCTCGAGGGCCTTGGCTATGGCTACACCTTC.

V usage is TRBV5-1 and J usage is TRBJ2-1; D is possibly TRBD1 (6 bases). The CDR3 consists of 16 residues. CDR1 and CDR2 (germline): SGHRS, YFSETQ. V lost 3 bases, J lost 3 bases, and 16 bases lay in between. CDR3 DNA sequence: TGCGCCAGCAGCTCAGCAGGGGCCCCAGGCTACAATGAGCAGTTCTTC. Translation gives CASSSAGAPGYNEQFF.